The 26 T cell receptor beta chains below all came from one sample that was sequenced in a study of blood T cell repertoires in COVID-19. Generated by immunoSEQ multiplex PCR, the TCRdb table keeps only in-frame clones and is missing some. The profile shows 190,000 or so clones, 70% to 85% of them singletons. Sequenced input: peripheral blood. These TCRs come from a human donor with acute or convalescent COVID-19. The donor label of this sample is uncertain.

This chain joins TRBV6-5 and TRBJ1-2; D not resolved. The V gene's germline CDR1 is MNHEY and CDR2 SVGAGI. The CDR3 runs 12 residues. V was trimmed by 5 bases and J by 4 bases, leaving 8 bases between them. The CDR3 DNA sequence: TGTGCCAGCAGTCTCCCGGGCTATGGCTACACCTTC. Translated: CASSLPGYGYTF.

This chain uses TRBV24-1 with TRBJ2-1; TRBD1 aligns across 9 bases. This CDR3 has 15 amino acids. Trimming took 4 bases from V and 5 from J; bases not matched to a gene: 5. Per the germline V gene, CDR1 is KGHDR and CDR2 is SFDVKD. As DNA, the CDR3 is TGTGCCACCAGTGAACCGGGACAGGGTGACAATGAGCAGTTCTTC. This codes for CATSEPGQGDNEQFF.

This rearrangement joins TRBV9 to TRBJ2-5, with 8 bases identical to TRBD2. CDR1 is SGDLS and CDR2 is YYNGEE in the germline V gene. CDR3 length: 15 amino acids. The V segment lost 3 bases and the J segment 1 base; nucleotides outside the gene matches: 5. The CDR3 DNA reads TGTGCCAGCAGCGCCGGGAGGGCCTCCCAAGAGACCCAGTACTTC. Translated: CASSAGRASQETQYF.

The rearrangement joins TRBV3-1 (or the pseudogene TRBV3-2) to TRBJ2-3; TRBD2 matches 9 bases. Germline V lookup: CDR1 LGHDT, CDR2 YNNKEL (reference sequence). J gave up 5 bases and V 3 bases, and 0 bases lay outside the gene matches. This CDR3 has 13 amino acids. The CDR3 DNA reads TGTGCCAGCAGCCAGCGGGGGGGAGATACGCAGTATTTT. Translation gives CASSQRGGDTQYF.

On this clone: The same CDR3 can be traced to other DNA sequences in this sample. V and J are TRBV19 and TRBJ2-2; 8 bases agree with TRBD1. V trimming: 3 bases; J trimming: 4 bases; junction bases outside the gene matches: 1. CDR3 length equals 14 residues. Germline values: CDR1 LNHDA, CDR2 SQIVND (reference sequence). In nucleotides, the CDR3 is TGTGCCAGTAGTATGGGACAGGTCACCGGGGAGCTGTTTTTT. It encodes CASSMGQVTGELFF. Supplemented by reference TRBV19 and TRBJ2-2, the full variable domain reads DGGITQSPKYLFRKEGQNVTLSCEQNLNHDAMYWYRQDPGQGLRLIYYSQIVNDFQKGDIAEGYSVSREKKESFPLTVTSAQKNPTAFYLCASSMGQVTGELFFGEGSRLTVL.

The V gene is TRBV6-5, the J gene TRBJ2-3; 10 bases align to TRBD1. Germline values: CDR1 MNHEY, CDR2 SVGAGI. Losses at the gene ends were 8 bases for V and 3 bases for J; bases not matched to a gene: 8. The CDR3 has 15 amino acids. CDR3 region: CASGRQGARTDTQYF. For the CDR3, the DNA is TGTGCCAGCGGACGACAGGGGGCGAGGACAGATACGCAGTATTTT.

This clone has a handful of counts. V is TRBV2 and J is TRBJ1-2, with D uncertain. V was trimmed by 3 bases and J by 5 bases, leaving 4 bases between them. The V gene's germline CDR1 is SNHLY and CDR2 FYNNEI. The CDR3 has 11 residues. The DNA for the CDR3 is TGTGCCAGCAGTGACAGTTATGGCTACACCTTC. The encoded protein is CASSDSYGYTF.

The chain links TRBV10-3 to TRBJ2-3; TRBD2 aligns across 7 bases. CDR3 length equals 13 residues. Trimming cost V 10 bases and J 1 base; bases outside gene matches: 5. Germline assignment: CDR1 ENHRY and CDR2 SYGVKD. CDR3 in DNA: TGTGCCAGCTCCCGGGAGGGCACAGATACGCAGTATTTT. Protein product: CASSREGTDTQYF.

The chain recombines TRBV5-5 with TRBJ1-5; 7 nucleotides agree with TRBD1. Losses at the gene ends were 5 bases for V and 4 bases for J; bases not matched to a gene: 3. The CDR3 loop spans 13 amino acids. CDR1 and CDR2 from the germline V gene are SGHKS and YYEKEE (reference sequence). The CDR3, as DNA: TGTGCCAGCAGTCCACAGGGGAATCAGCCCCAGCATTTT. Protein sequence: CASSPQGNQPQHF.

The gene calls are TRBV7-9 and TRBJ1-1; D not certain. The CDR3 runs 11 residues. Germline V gene sequence: CDR1 SEHNR, CDR2 FQNEAQ (reference sequence). V lost 4 bases and J 3 bases, leaving 3 bases between the germline ends. CDR3 sequence: CASSSDTEAFF. DNA of the CDR3: TGTGCCAGCAGCTCTGACACTGAAGCTTTCTTT. Full variable domain (remainder filled in from reference TRBV7-9 and TRBJ1-1): DTGVSQNPRHKITKRGQNVTFRCDPISEHNRLYWYRQTLGQGPEFLTYFQNEAQLEKSRLLSDRFSAERPKGSFSTLEIQRTEQGDSAMYLCASSSDTEAFFGQGTRLTVV.

This clone was counted many times. The chain employs TRBV3-1 (or the pseudogene TRBV3-2) and TRBJ2-5; D may be TRBD2 (6 bases). Germline V gives CDR1 LGHDT, CDR2 YNNKEL (reference sequence). V was trimmed by 0 bases and J by 4 bases, leaving 12 bases between them. The CDR3 totals 15 residues. In nucleotides, the CDR3 is TGTGCCAGCAGCCAAGATCCCGTGGGGGGAGAGACCCAGTACTTC. Protein: CASSQDPVGGETQYF.

V is TRBV2 and J is TRBJ2-7; 7 bases line up with TRBD1. The junction had 11 bases not matched to a gene; V was cut back by 0 bases and J by 3 bases. This CDR3 is built from 17 residues. Germline V lookup: CDR1 SNHLY, CDR2 FYNNEI. The CDR3 DNA sequence: TGTGCCAGCAGTGAAGCGCTTCGGACAGGAGGTCTCTACGAGCAGTACTTC. Encoded protein: CASSEALRTGGLYEQYF.

This clone was detected only a few times. CDR3 nucleotides: TGTGCCAGCAAGACTAGCGGGAGAGTCCATGAGCAGTTCTTC. This sequence encodes CASKTSGRVHEQFF. The chain uses TRBV6-6 and TRBJ2-1; 12 positions agree with TRBD2. V was clipped by 7 bases and J by 8 bases; unmatched bases: 6. Germline lookup yields CDR1 MNHNY and CDR2 SVGAGI (reference sequence). CDR3 length: 14 residues.

The genes are TRBV28 and TRBJ2-1; 10 nucleotides agree with TRBD2. The CDR3 is made up of 16 amino acids. V lost 5 bases, J lost 2 bases, and 6 bases stayed unmatched. Per germline, CDR1 MDHEN and CDR2 SYDVKM. CDR3 amino acids: CASSVTGLAAYNEQFF. CDR3 DNA sequence: TGTGCCAGCAGTGTAACTGGACTAGCGGCCTACAATGAGCAGTTCTTC.

The CDR3 here is CASSLLGTGMVRSGYTF. CDR3 sequence (DNA): TGTGCCAGCAGTTTATTAGGGACAGGGATGGTGAGATCTGGCTACACCTTC. J is TRBJ1-2 and V is TRBV28, with 9 bases identical to TRBD1. Per germline, CDR1 MDHEN and CDR2 SYDVKM. The CDR3 sequence is 17 residues long. The V gene end was trimmed by 1 base and the J gene end by 7 bases; junction bases not matched to a gene: 13.

In its sample, this clone was seen a few times. This chain uses TRBV5-6 with TRBJ2-1; a weak D match, TRBD2 (6 bases). Germline V gene lookup returns CDR1 SGHDT and CDR2 YYEEEE. The germline V and J ends were trimmed by 4 bases and 9 bases, with 11 bases remaining between them. The length of the CDR3 is 12 residues. The CDR3 DNA is TGTGCCAGCAGCCCGATTAGCGGTGAGCAGTTCTTC. Amino acids: CASSPISGEQFF.

The rearrangement joins TRBV5-6 to TRBJ2-7; possible D gene TRBD1, 5 bases. Germline V CDR1 and CDR2: SGHDT, YYEEEE. This CDR3 spans 14 amino acids. V was cut by 1 base and J by 2 bases, with 10 bases left in between. The CDR3 loop reads CASSLSPDTYEQYF. The CDR3 DNA sequence: TGTGCCAGCAGCTTGTCGCCGGACACCTACGAGCAGTACTTC. Variable domain in full (rest from reference TRBV5-6 and TRBJ2-7): DAGVTQSPTHLIKTRGQQVTLRCSPKSGHDTVSWYQQALGQGPQFIFQYYEEEERQRGNFPDRFSGHQFPNYSSELNVNALLLGDSALYLCASSLSPDTYEQYFGPGTRLTVT.

The V and J genes are TRBV10-1 and TRBJ2-5; 8 bases match TRBD2. Germline lookup yields CDR1 WNHNN and CDR2 SYGVQD (reference sequence). The CDR3 totals 16 residues. Trimming cost V 0 bases and J 3 bases; bases outside gene matches: 6. CDR3 DNA sequence: TGCGCCAGCAGTGAGTCGGTAGCGGGATCAAAAGAGACCCAGTACTTC. This gives the protein CASSESVAGSKETQYF.

The chain links TRBV18 to TRBJ1-1; a possible D gene is TRBD1 (5 bases). The CDR3 length is 14 residues. Germline V CDR1 and CDR2: KGHSH, LQKENI. With 1 base removed from V and 0 bases from J, the gap between germline ends came to 6 bases. CDR3 amino acids: CASSPQGLNTEAFF. CDR3 nucleotides: TGTGCCAGCTCACCACAGGGGCTGAACACTGAAGCTTTCTTT.

In this sample, this clone turned up once. V gene TRBV5-8 combines with J gene TRBJ2-1, with 14 bases identical to TRBD2. CDR3 length: 16 amino acids. V gave up 3 bases and J gave up 4 bases; unmatched junction bases: 3. CDR1 SGHTS and CDR2 YDEGEE come from the germline V gene. The CDR3 here is CASSSGLAGDYNEQFF. CDR3 coding DNA: TGTGCCAGCAGCTCGGGACTAGCGGGAGATTACAATGAGCAGTTCTTC.

This sequence joins TRBV7-2 and TRBJ2-5, with a possible D match to TRBD1 (6 bases). Germline CDR1 and CDR2: SGHTA and FQGNSA. Trimming cost V 5 bases and J 7 bases, with 20 bases left between them. The CDR3 runs to 15 residues. CDR3 residues: CASSNNRQVDRTQYF. The CDR3, as DNA: TGTGCCAGCAGCAACAACCGACAGGTCGATAGGACCCAGTACTTC.

This chain joins TRBV5-1 and TRBJ2-7, with a tentative D call TRBD1 (6 bases). Trimming removed 3 bases at V and 0 bases at J, with 13 bases between. Germline V lookup: CDR1 SGHRS, CDR2 YFSETQ. This CDR3 has 15 residues. The CDR3 nucleotides read TGCGCCAGCAGCTACAACCAGGACAGCTCCTACGAGCAGTACTTC. Translating it yields CASSYNQDSSYEQYF.

V usage is TRBV19 and J usage is TRBJ2-7; 10 bases are a match to TRBD2. Trimming at V came to 2 bases and at J to 3 bases, leaving 4 bases not matched to a gene. Germline V gives CDR1 LNHDA, CDR2 SQIVND (reference sequence). There are 15 residues in the CDR3. The CDR3 coding sequence is TGTGCCAGTAGTATAAAAGCGGGAGGGGTCTACGAGCAGTACTTC. Amino acids: CASSIKAGGVYEQYF.

The chain links TRBV12-3 or TRBV12-4 to TRBJ1-2; D unclear. V was clipped by 4 bases and J by 8 bases, with 8 bases between them. CDR3 length: 11 amino acids. CDR3 sequence: CASSSGRGYTF. The CDR3 DNA reads as TGTGCCAGCAGTTCAGGTCGAGGCTACACCTTC.

This chain connects TRBV9 to TRBJ2-5; maybe TRBD1 (6 bases). Germline values: CDR1 SGDLS, CDR2 YYNGEE. The CDR3 contains 15 residues. Trimming removed 4 bases at V and 1 base at J, with 14 bases between. The CDR3 DNA reads as TGTGCCAGCAGCCCTACTTTGGACAGCCAAGAGACCCAGTACTTC. Translated: CASSPTLDSQETQYF.

The chain is built from TRBV11-3 and TRBJ2-3, with 7 bases that match TRBD1. V dropped 6 bases and J dropped 5; count of bases not matched to a gene: 5. The germline V gene has CDR1 SGHNT and CDR2 YENEEA. The CDR3 is 13 residues long. In DNA, the CDR3 is TGTGCCAGCAGTTTTACAGGGGTAGATACGCAGTATTTT. It codes for CASSFTGVDTQYF.